A selection of T cell receptor beta chains follows, all from one sample in a study of cytomegalovirus exposure and HLA in healthy donors. Sequenced by immunoSEQ multiplex PCR; TCRdb stores in-frame clones only, minus some. The sample has 200,000 to 250,000 clones, about 81% seen once. The sample taken for sequencing was PBMCs. The receptors originated from a woman aged 40 to 55 in good health and CMV-seropositive. Both conserved end residues are part of each CDR3. Each record gives: J gene, V gene, clone size, D gene, CDR3 protein, CDR3 DNA. The D gene is left open where the match is weak. Size tells how often a clone was seen (once, few, many) or the class of an expanded clone, and some rows leave it out.

TRBJ1-1	TRBV7-9	.	TRBD1	CASSTRDSMNTEAFF	TGTGCCAGCAGCACCCGGGACAGTATGAACACTGAAGCTTTCTTT
TRBJ2-7	TRBV19	once	TRBD2	CASSLLAGEGYEQYF	TGTGCCAGTAGTCTTCTAGCGGGAGAGGGGTACGAGCAGTACTTC
TRBJ2-7	TRBV7-2	.	.	CASSLPSSYEQYF	TGTGCCAGCAGCTTACCTAGCTCCTACGAGCAGTACTTC
TRBJ2-1	TRBV6-4	.	.	CASSPLASSYNEQFF	TGTGCCAGCAGCCCTCTCGCTAGCTCCTACAATGAGCAGTTCTTC
TRBJ2-7	TRBV5-5	.	TRBD2	CASRRRTSEEGEQYF	TGTGCCAGCAGGAGAAGGACTAGCGAGGAAGGCGAGCAGTACTTC
TRBJ2-5	TRBV30	.	.	CAWGIQGPETQYF	TGTGCCTGGGGGATTCAGGGGCCGGAGACCCAGTACTTC
TRBJ2-3	TRBV5-1	.	.	CASSLAFAETDTQYF	TGCGCCAGCAGCTTGGCTTTCGCGGAGACAGATACGCAGTATTTT
TRBJ1-1	TRBV4-3	.	TRBD1	CASSQDGQANTEAFF	TGCGCCAGCAGCCAAGATGGACAGGCAAACACTGAAGCTTTCTTT
TRBJ1-2	TRBV5-1	.	TRBD1	CASSFGTGINYGYTF	TGCGCCAGCAGCTTCGGGACAGGGATTAACTATGGCTACACCTTC
TRBJ1-2	TRBV6-5	.	.	CASSYSFDRLGGYTF	TGTGCCAGCAGTTACTCGTTTGACAGGTTGGGTGGCTACACCTTC
TRBJ1-2	TRBV11-2	.	.	CASSLSGGYGYTF	TGTGCCAGCAGCTTATCCGGGGGTTATGGCTACACCTTC
TRBJ1-5	TRBV7-9	.	.	CASSPANWALQPQHF	TGTGCCAGCAGCCCAGCCAACTGGGCGCTGCAGCCCCAGCATTTT
TRBJ1-4	TRBV5-1	.	TRBD1	CASSLEGGQGGNEKLFF	TGCGCCAGCAGCTTGGAAGGAGGACAGGGGGGGAATGAAAAACTGTTTTTT
TRBJ2-5	TRBV6-5	.	.	CASSSQGFVQYF	TGTGCCAGCAGTTCCCAGGGGTTTGTCCAGTACTTC
TRBJ1-2	TRBV7-8	.	.	CASTPRGGYGYTF	TGTGCCAGCACCCCGAGAGGGGGCTATGGCTACACCTTC
TRBJ2-5	TRBV30	.	TRBD1	CAWSWDRGEQYF	TGTGCCTGGAGTTGGGACAGGGGGGAGCAGTACTTC
TRBJ2-1	TRBV27	.	TRBD2	CASRTRGGPGDEQFF	TGTGCCAGCAGAACCCGGGGGGGGCCAGGGGATGAGCAGTTCTTC
TRBJ2-3	TRBV4-2	.	.	CASSQREGRQGIPDTQYF	TGTGCCAGCAGCCAAAGGGAAGGTAGGCAGGGGATTCCAGATACGCAGTATTTT
TRBJ2-3	TRBV5-6	.	TRBD1	CASSQGQGVGLIGQYF	TGTGCCAGCAGCCAAGGACAGGGCGTGGGTCTTATAGGGCAGTATTTT
TRBJ2-7	TRBV7-9	once	TRBD2	CASSTSGGASSRYF	TGTGCCAGCAGCACCAGCGGGGGGGCCAGTTCCCGGTACTTC
TRBJ1-2	TRBV27	.	TRBD1	CASSLTRTGLYGYTF	TGTGCCAGCAGTTTAACAAGGACAGGGCTCTATGGCTACACCTTC
TRBJ1-6	TRBV5-1	.	.	CASSLGQNYNSPLHF	TGCGCCAGCAGCTTGGGACAGAACTATAATTCACCCCTCCACTTT
TRBJ1-2	TRBV5-1	.	TRBD1	CASSLGSGTGGQIF	TGCGCCAGCAGCTTGGGATCCGGGACAGGGGGCCAGATCTTC
TRBJ1-1	TRBV11-2	.	TRBD1	CASRRDRNTEAFF	TGTGCCAGCAGACGGGACAGGAACACTGAAGCTTTCTTT
TRBJ1-3	TRBV19	.	TRBD1	CASTDRAYSGNTIYF	TGTGCCAGTACCGACAGGGCCTACTCTGGAAACACCATATATTTT
TRBJ2-5	TRBV30	.	.	CAWSPSQETQYF	TGTGCCTGGAGTCCTAGCCAAGAGACCCAGTACTTC
TRBJ1-3	TRBV29-1	.	.	CSVDNGNTIYF	TGCAGCGTTGATAATGGAAACACCATATATTTT
TRBJ1-4	TRBV4-3	once	TRBD1	CASSQDFGQGLYEKLFF	TGCGCCAGCAGCCAAGATTTCGGACAGGGCTTGTACGAAAAACTGTTTTTT
TRBJ2-1	TRBV10-3	once	.	CAISDNSGSSYNEQFF	TGTGCCATCAGTGATAATAGCGGTAGCTCCTACAATGAGCAGTTCTTC
TRBJ2-3	TRBV5-1	.	.	CASSSRTASTDTQYF	TGCGCCAGCAGCTCGAGGACAGCAAGCACAGATACGCAGTATTTT
TRBJ1-2	TRBV2	.	.	CASSEALGGLSGYTF	TGTGCCAGCAGTGAAGCGCTCGGGGGGCTAAGTGGCTACACCTTC
TRBJ2-5	TRBV19	.	TRBD2	CASSTSGGVSAQYF	TGTGCCAGCAGTACTAGCGGGGGGGTTTCGGCCCAGTACTTC
TRBJ1-3	TRBV9	.	.	CASSVGPLSGNTIYF	TGTGCCAGCAGCGTAGGTCCACTCTCTGGAAACACCATATATTTT
TRBJ1-5	TRBV12-5	.	.	CASGPARAEQPQHF	TGTGCTAGTGGTCCCGCACGAGCAGAACAGCCCCAGCATTTC
TRBJ2-7	TRBV7-9	.	.	CASSLTRVDSLVTYEQYF	TGTGCCAGCAGCTTAACCAGGGTGGACAGCCTCGTAACCTACGAGCAGTACTTC
TRBJ1-1	TRBV15	.	TRBD1	CATSWGQGNTEAFF	TGTGCCACCAGCTGGGGACAGGGGAACACTGAAGCTTTCTTT
TRBJ2-1	TRBV5-1	.	.	CASRSQSAFNEQFF	TGCGCCAGCAGATCCCAGAGCGCCTTCAATGAGCAGTTCTTC
TRBJ1-6	TRBV4-2	.	.	CASSPGIIGDSPLHF	TGTGCCAGCAGCCCCGGGATTATTGGGGATTCACCCCTCCACTTT
TRBJ1-3	TRBV7-9	.	.	CASSLRFQGRAGNTIYF	TGTGCCAGCAGCCTGCGATTTCAGGGAAGGGCTGGAAACACCATATATTTT
TRBJ2-3	TRBV30	few	.	CAWQAGPNPTDTQYF	TGTGCCTGGCAGGCAGGGCCAAATCCCACAGATACGCAGTATTTT
TRBJ1-5	TRBV29-1	.	.	CSVVWGGNQPQHF	TGCAGCGTTGTATGGGGGGGCAATCAGCCCCAGCATTTT
TRBJ1-1	TRBV7-2	.	.	CASSLAPVPTAEAFF	TGTGCCAGCAGCTTAGCGCCGGTGCCAACCGCTGAAGCTTTCTTT
TRBJ2-3	TRBV27	.	TRBD2	CASSSFGSGRAGSDTQYF	TGTGCCAGCAGTTCGTTCGGGAGCGGGAGGGCCGGGTCAGATACGCAGTATTTT
TRBJ1-5	TRBV7-9	.	.	CASSFEGKGQPQHF	TGTGCCAGCAGCTTTGAGGGAAAAGGTCAGCCCCAGCATTTT
TRBJ2-1	TRBV19	few	.	CASSIALTDYNEQFF	TGTGCCAGTAGTATCGCACTAACCGACTACAATGAGCAGTTCTTC
TRBJ2-7	TRBV7-8	.	.	CASSFGPGEQYF	TGTGCCAGCAGCTTCGGTCCGGGGGAGCAGTACTTC
TRBJ2-7	TRBV4-1	.	TRBD2	CASSQSGGGRMSYEQYF	TGCGCCAGCAGCCAATCCGGGGGGGGAAGGATGTCCTACGAGCAGTACTTC
TRBJ1-1	TRBV18	once	TRBD1	CASSEHQGQAGTEAFF	TGTGCCAGCTCAGAACACCAGGGACAGGCCGGCACTGAAGCTTTCTTT
TRBJ2-7	TRBV14	.	TRBD1	CASRDRGNSYEQYF	TGTGCCAGCAGAGACAGGGGGAACTCCTACGAGCAGTACTTC
TRBJ2-3	TRBV7-6	.	TRBD2	CASSPWTSGGFVTDTQYF	TGTGCCAGCAGCCCCTGGACTAGCGGGGGGTTTGTCACAGATACGCAGTATTTT
TRBJ1-4	TRBV6-6	.	.	CASSRQVNEKLFF	TGTGCCAGCAGTAGACAGGTTAATGAAAAACTGTTTTTT
TRBJ2-1	TRBV9	.	.	CASSFRTDKVNEQFF	TGTGCCAGCAGCTTCCGGACTGATAAGGTCAATGAGCAGTTCTTC
TRBJ1-2	TRBV2	.	.	CASSGWGLRPIIEYGYTF	TGTGCCAGCAGTGGGTGGGGGCTGAGGCCAATTATCGAATATGGCTACACCTTC
TRBJ2-5	TRBV5-4	.	TRBD2	CASSLWGGMETQYF	TGTGCCAGCAGCTTGTGGGGAGGGATGGAGACCCAGTACTTC